These T cell receptor beta chains were read from a single sample in a study of blood T cell repertoires in COVID-19. Sequencing used immunoSEQ multiplex PCR; TCRdb keeps in-frame clones, though not all of them. In the table there are about 87,000 clones, more than 70% of which are singletons. Material: peripheral blood. The receptors were gathered from a human donor in a cohort sampled during active COVID-19. Both conserved end residues are part of each CDR3. D genes are given only for firm matches. Not all rows give a size; the values are once, few, many and, for expanded clones, a class.

j_call d_call v_call clone_size cdr3_aa cdr3_nt
TRBJ1-6 NA TRBV6-6 once CASSYLTSDSPLHF TGTGCCAGCAGTTACTTGACAAGTGATTCACCCCTCCACTTT
TRBJ1-3 NA TRBV19 NA CATSRGRGNTIYF TGTGCCACCTCCAGGGGTCGTGGAAACACCATATATTTT
TRBJ2-3 NA TRBV4-2 NA CASSQSYQADTQYF TGTGCCAGCAGCCAGAGCTACCAGGCAGATACGCAGTATTTT
TRBJ2-3 NA TRBV27 NA CASRDTGRLDTQYF TGTGCCAGCAGAGATACAGGGCGGTTGGATACGCAGTATTTT
TRBJ1-1 TRBD1 TRBV10-3 NA CAITPRTGGNTEAFF TGTGCCATCACTCCTAGGACAGGGGGGAACACTGAAGCTTTCTTT
TRBJ1-5 NA TRBV15 NA CATSRDRQGNQPQHF TGTGCCACCAGCAGAGATAGACAGGGCAATCAGCCCCAGCATTTT
TRBJ1-2 TRBD1 TRBV9 NA CASSVGTGLYGYTF TGTGCCAGCAGCGTTGGGACAGGGCTCTATGGCTACACCTTC
TRBJ2-5 NA TRBV6-5 NA CASTRTVKETQYF TGTGCCAGCACGCGGACAGTCAAAGAGACCCAGTACTTC
TRBJ2-7 NA TRBV7-2 NA CASSLERVYEQYF TGTGCCAGCAGCTTAGAGAGGGTCTACGAGCAGTACTTC
TRBJ2-5 NA TRBV4-1 NA CASSQDGGKETQYF TGCGCCAGCAGCCAAGATGGGGGGAAAGAGACCCAGTACTTC
TRBJ1-5 NA TRBV5-6 NA CASSSTTGNQPQHF TGTGCCAGCAGCTCTACGACAGGAAATCAGCCCCAGCATTTT
TRBJ1-1 NA TRBV6-2/TRBV6-3 NA CASSYVGQNTEAFF TGTGCCAGCAGTTATGTGGGACAGAACACTGAAGCTTTCTTT
TRBJ1-2 NA TRBV14 NA CASSPRRGSYGYTF TGTGCCAGCAGCCCCCGGAGAGGGTCCTATGGCTACACCTTC
TRBJ2-5 NA TRBV2 once CASRPRGGFETQYF TGTGCCAGCAGGCCACGAGGGGGTTTCGAGACCCAGTACTTC
TRBJ2-7 NA TRBV5-4 NA CASSLSVSGGASSYEQYF TGTGCCAGCAGCTTGAGTGTTTCAGGCGGGGCGAGCTCCTACGAGCAGTACTTC
TRBJ1-1 NA TRBV7-9 few CASTPGTKIEAFF TGTGCCAGCACCCCCGGGACAAAGATTGAAGCTTTCTTT
TRBJ1-2 NA TRBV18 NA CASSPAGAGGYTF TGTGCCAGCTCACCGGCGGGGGCTGGGGGCTACACCTTC
TRBJ2-7 TRBD1 TRBV6-5 NA CASSYRDRGLYEQYF TGTGCCAGCAGCTACCGGGACAGGGGGCTCTACGAGCAGTACTTC